The 32 T cell receptor beta chains below all came from one sample that was sequenced in a study of shared clonotypes between healthy human individuals. The method was immunoSEQ multiplex PCR; TCRdb's version includes in-frame clones alone and lacks a portion of them. The sample includes some 2.3 million clones, 93% seen only once; the top ten take 0.39%. The sequencing input was naive CD4+ T cells from PBMCs. Noted subset: CD45RA+ positively selected. The source is a man in his late teens or twenties in good health. Some clones in this sample may be carry-over from other donors' samples.

The chain recombines TRBV5-1 with TRBJ2-7; a possible D gene is TRBD2 (6 bases). The CDR3 consists of 14 residues. CDR1 is SGHRS and CDR2 is YFSETQ in the germline V gene. V was cut by 4 bases and J by 6 bases, with 17 bases left in between. The CDR3 spells CASSTGLRLGEQYF. The DNA for the CDR3 is TGCGCCAGCAGCACGGGACTTCGCCTCGGCGAGCAGTACTTC. The variable domain in full, with the rest retrieved from reference TRBV5-1 and TRBJ2-7, is KAGVTQTPRYLIKTRGQQVTLSCSPISGHRSVSWYQQTPGQGLQFLFEYFSETQRNKGNFPGRFSGRQFSNSRSEMNVSTLELGDSALYLCASSTGLRLGEQYFGPGTRLTVT.

The genes are TRBV30 and TRBJ2-7; D is undetermined. The CDR3 loop spans 13 amino acids. Germline V gene lookup returns CDR1 GTSNPN and CDR2 SVGIG (reference sequence). The V and J ends lost 3 bases and 0 bases respectively, with 9 bases between them. The CDR3 reads CAWSAGPSYEQYF. The CDR3 DNA reads as TGTGCCTGGAGCGCCGGGCCCTCCTACGAGCAGTACTTC.

This chain uses TRBV5-1 with TRBJ2-1; TRBD2 matches at 12 bases. CDR1 is SGHRS, CDR2 YFSETQ, per germline. CDR3 length: 19 amino acids. After removal of 4 bases from V and 2 bases from J, the junction contained 13 bases not matched to a gene. The CDR3 is CASSRGLAGGPVAYNEQFF. CDR3 coding DNA: TGCGCCAGCAGCCGGGGGCTAGCGGGAGGGCCGGTAGCCTACAATGAGCAGTTCTTC.

The chain uses TRBV28 and TRBJ1-4, with D possibly being TRBD1 (5 bases). Germline values: CDR1 MDHEN, CDR2 SYDVKM. The V end lost 5 bases, the J end lost 7 bases, and 17 bases lay between the germline ends. This CDR3 is 15 amino acids long. This chain's CDR3 is CASSPPRGVGEKLFF. CDR3 sequence (DNA): TGTGCCAGCAGTCCCCCCAGAGGGGTGGGTGAAAAACTGTTTTTT. The full variable domain, with the rest looked up from reference TRBV28 and TRBJ1-4, is DVKVTQSSRYLVKRTGEKVFLECVQDMDHENMFWYRQDPGLGLRLIYFSYDVKMKEKGDIPEGYSVSREKKERFSLILESASTNQTSMYLCASSPPRGVGEKLFFGSGTQLSVL.

The rearrangement uses TRBV14 and TRBJ2-3; D unresolved. V was cut by 5 bases and J by 6 bases, with 9 bases left in between. CDR3 size: 12 residues. Per the germline V gene, CDR1 is SGHDN and CDR2 is FVKESK. The CDR3 DNA sequence: TGTGCCAGCAGCGTAGGGTTTGATACGCAGTATTTT. Translating gives CASSVGFDTQYF.

The chain uses TRBV7-6 and TRBJ2-7; D perhaps matches TRBD2 (5 bases). V gave up 0 bases and J gave up 7 bases, with 13 bases separating them. This CDR3 has 14 amino acids. Germline CDR1 reads SGHVS; CDR2 reads FNYEAQ. In DNA, the CDR3 is TGTGCCAGCAGCTTAGCTAGGATTTCGGGGGAGCAGTACTTC. This gives the protein CASSLARISGEQYF.

CDR3: CASSLEVGGGTEAFF. Written as DNA, the CDR3 is TGCGCCAGCAGCTTGGAAGTGGGGGGTGGCACTGAAGCTTTCTTT. J is TRBJ1-1 and V is TRBV5-1; TRBD1 is a possible D gene (5 bases). This CDR3 spans 15 amino acids. CDR1 and CDR2 (germline): SGHRS, YFSETQ. Between the trimmed V and J ends, which lost 0 bases and 4 bases, there was a span of 13 bases.

The chain is built from TRBV5-1 and TRBJ2-7; either TRBD1 or TRBD2 may supply D (6 bases each). The CDR3 contains 14 residues. V was cut by 4 bases and J by 3 bases, with 14 bases left in between. In germline, CDR1 is SGHRS, CDR2 YFSETQ. CDR3 coding DNA: TGCGCCAGCAGCCAGGGGACTGCGGGCTACGAGCAGTACTTC. This codes for CASSQGTAGYEQYF.

The genes are TRBV5-1 and TRBJ2-1; 10 positions match TRBD2. CDR1 is SGHRS, CDR2 YFSETQ, per germline. This CDR3 contains 13 residues. With 4 bases clipped from V and 9 bases from J, the junction kept 4 bases outside the gene matches. CDR3 nucleotide sequence: TGCGCCAGCAGCATGGGACTAGCGAGTGAGCAGTTCTTC. It is translated as CASSMGLASEQFF.

The V and J genes are TRBV7-8 and TRBJ2-1; D is unclear. Trimming removed 5 bases at V and 0 bases at J, with 14 bases between. The V gene's germline CDR1 is SGHVS and CDR2 FQNEAQ. The CDR3 length is 16 residues. CDR3 sequence reads: CASSRTQRSSYNEQFF. DNA of the CDR3: TGTGCCAGCAGCCGGACCCAGAGGAGCTCCTACAATGAGCAGTTCTTC.

For this clone: A junction end diverges from the germline sequence, so it may reflect a read error. The CDR3 region is CASSPVASNEQYF. The CDR3 nucleotides are TGTGCCAGCTCACCGGTGGCCTCCAACGAGCAGTACTTC. The V and J genes are TRBV18 and TRBJ2-7; D is ambiguous. Germline CDR1 KGHSH, CDR2 LQKENI. The length of the CDR3 is 13 residues.

The V call is TRBV6-5, the J call TRBJ2-7, with D perhaps TRBD1 (6 bases). This CDR3 has 14 amino acids. CDR1 and CDR2 (germline): MNHEY, SVGAGI. V lost 0 bases and J 5 bases, leaving 11 bases between the germline ends. The CDR3 bases are TGTGCCAGCAGTTACTCGAGACAGGTCCACGAGCAGTACTTC. Translated: CASSYSRQVHEQYF.

The count of this clone is one. The V call is TRBV28, the J call TRBJ2-1; 10 positions agree with TRBD2. After removal of 6 bases from V and 5 bases from J, the junction contained 7 bases not matched to a gene. Germline loops: CDR1 MDHEN, CDR2 SYDVKM. This CDR3 is built from 15 residues. The CDR3 DNA is TGTGCCAGCAGAATACGGACTAGCGGAAACAATGAGCAGTTCTTC. It yields the protein CASRIRTSGNNEQFF. Using reference TRBV28 and TRBJ2-1 for the parts outside the CDR3, the full variable domain is DVKVTQSSRYLVKRTGEKVFLECVQDMDHENMFWYRQDPGLGLRLIYFSYDVKMKEKGDIPEGYSVSREKKERFSLILESASTNQTSMYLCASRIRTSGNNEQFFGPGTRLTVL.

The chain combines TRBV2 with TRBJ1-1; possible D gene TRBD1, 5 bases. Trimming took 6 bases from V and 11 from J, leaving 22 bases between them. The CDR3 is 14 amino acids. Germline V gives CDR1 SNHLY, CDR2 FYNNEI. CDR3: CASSAVRGAKFAFF. CDR3 in DNA: TGTGCCAGCAGCGCGGTGAGGGGCGCCAAGTTCGCTTTCTTT.

V is TRBV5-4 and J is TRBJ1-2, with D perhaps matching TRBD1 (5 bases). Trimming left V 1 base short and J 5 bases short, with 9 bases between. The V gene's germline CDR1 is SGHNT and CDR2 YYREEE (reference sequence). CDR3 length equals 13 residues. The CDR3 sequence: CASSLPGQYGYTF. The CDR3 DNA reads as TGTGCCAGCAGCTTGCCAGGGCAATATGGCTACACCTTC.

The chain employs TRBV30 and TRBJ1-6; the D is unclear. CDR1 is GTSNPN and CDR2 is SVGIG in the germline V gene (reference sequence). There are 13 residues in the CDR3. V shed 7 bases and J shed 0 bases, with 7 bases lying between them. CDR3 sequence reads: CASTGSYNSPLHF. The CDR3, as DNA: TGTGCCTCAACGGGCTCCTATAATTCACCCCTCCACTTT. The variable domain in full, completed from reference TRBV30 and TRBJ1-6, reads SQTIHQWPATLVQPVGSPLSLECTVEGTSNPNLYWYRQAAGRGLQLLFYSVGIGQISSEVPQNLSASRPQDRQFILSSKKLLLSDSGFYLCASTGSYNSPLHFGNGTRLTVT.

The chain is built from TRBV2 and TRBJ2-3; D is undetermined. V lost 6 bases and J 3 bases, leaving 7 bases between the germline ends. Germline lookup yields CDR1 SNHLY and CDR2 FYNNEI. The CDR3 is 12 residues long. In DNA, the CDR3 is TGTGCCAGCAGCCTAGAAACAGATACGCAGTATTTT. This gives the protein CASSLETDTQYF.

This chain uses TRBV27 with TRBJ2-7; D is uncertain. This CDR3 is built from 11 residues. Per germline, CDR1 MNHEY and CDR2 SMNVEV (reference sequence). CDR3 DNA sequence: TGTGTTTCTCGGTGTCCCCACGAGCAGTACTTC. Its translation is CVSRCPHEQYF.

The gene calls are TRBV6-1 and TRBJ1-1, with D unclear. The germline CDR1 and CDR2 sequences are MNHNS and SASEGT. This CDR3 contains 14 residues. Trimming cost V 2 bases and J 1 base, with 8 bases left between them. The CDR3 here is CASSEWPTNTEAFF. CDR3 nucleotide sequence: TGTGCCAGCAGTGAATGGCCGACGAACACTGAAGCTTTCTTT.

This clone was seen once. The chain links TRBV6-1 to TRBJ2-7; 13 nucleotides agree with TRBD2. The J segment lost 3 bases and the V segment lost 7 bases, leaving 6 bases of the junction unmatched. There are 15 residues in the CDR3. Germline V lookup: CDR1 MNHNS, CDR2 SASEGT. CDR3 residues: CASNTLAGGIYEQYF. DNA for the CDR3: TGTGCCAGCAACACACTAGCGGGAGGGATCTACGAGCAGTACTTC.

The CDR3 DNA sequence: TGTGCCAGCAGCTTAACACCAGGGAGTTCACCCCTCCACTTT. The encoded protein is CASSLTPGSSPLHF. V is TRBV7-9 and J is TRBJ1-6; D may be TRBD1 (5 bases). From germline, CDR1 is SEHNR and CDR2 FQNEAQ (reference sequence). V dropped 2 bases and J dropped 9 bases, with 11 bases sitting between them. The CDR3 totals 14 residues.

The J gene is TRBJ2-3, the V gene TRBV7-2; D unresolved. This CDR3 contains 12 residues. V was cut by 8 bases and J by 4 bases, with 10 bases left in between. Germline CDR1 SGHTA, CDR2 FQGNSA. CDR3 protein: CASLYVADTQYF. As DNA, the CDR3 is TGTGCCAGCCTATACGTCGCAGATACGCAGTATTTT.

This chain uses TRBV6-1 with TRBJ1-1; possibly TRBD1 for D (5 bases). Germline CDR1 reads MNHNS; CDR2 reads SASEGT. The CDR3 spans 14 residues. Between the trimmed V and J ends, which lost 4 bases and 1 base, there was a span of 10 bases. CDR3: CASSVDRTNTEAFF. In DNA form, the CDR3 reads TGTGCCAGCAGTGTAGACAGAACGAACACTGAAGCTTTCTTT.

CDR3 protein: CASSLEAVSYNEQFF. For the CDR3, the DNA is TGTGCCAGCAGCCTCGAGGCGGTAAGCTACAATGAGCAGTTCTTC. This sequence joins TRBV11-3 and TRBJ2-1; no definite D call. The germline V gene has CDR1 SGHNT and CDR2 YENEEA. The CDR3 has 15 amino acids. V was cut by 5 bases and J by 3 bases, with 14 bases left in between. The complete variable domain, with remaining parts taken from reference TRBV11-3 and TRBJ2-1, reads EAGVVQSPRYKIIEKKQPVAFWCNPISGHNTLYWYLQNLGQGPELLIRYENEEAVDDSQLPKDRFSAERLKGVDSTLKIQPAELGDSAVYLCASSLEAVSYNEQFFGPGTRLTVL.

The chain carries TRBV19 and TRBJ2-7, with a weak D call TRBD2 (6 bases). Trimming left V 5 bases short and J 2 bases short, with 19 bases between. The CDR3 loop spans 16 amino acids. The germline V gene has CDR1 LNHDA and CDR2 SQIVND (reference sequence). The CDR3 bases are TGTGCCAGTAGTCCATGGGGGGATTTTACTACCTACGAGCAGTACTTC. Translating gives CASSPWGDFTTYEQYF. The full variable domain, in which reference TRBV19 and TRBJ2-7 provide the parts outside the CDR3, is DGGITQSPKYLFRKEGQNVTLSCEQNLNHDAMYWYRQDPGQGLRLIYYSQIVNDFQKGDIAEGYSVSREKKESFPLTVTSAQKNPTAFYLCASSPWGDFTTYEQYFGPGTRLTVT.

The chain employs TRBV9 and TRBJ2-3, with 14 bases aligning to TRBD2. The V and J ends lost 4 bases and 5 bases, in that order; junction bases with no gene match: 6. Germline assignment: CDR1 SGDLS and CDR2 YYNGEE. The length of the CDR3 is 16 residues. This CDR3 is CASSPGTSGRGDTQYF. The CDR3 DNA reads as TGTGCCAGCAGCCCCGGGACTAGCGGGAGAGGAGATACGCAGTATTTT.

The chain employs TRBV7-9 and TRBJ1-2; D uncertain. V was pared by 2 bases and J by 4 bases, with 11 bases between. The germline CDR1 and CDR2 sequences are SEHNR and FQNEAQ (reference sequence). This CDR3 has 14 amino acids. CDR3 region: CASSLLGSSYGYTF. Written as DNA, the CDR3 is TGTGCCAGCAGCTTACTGGGGTCGAGCTATGGCTACACCTTC.

The chain links TRBV5-1 to TRBJ1-3; tentative D call: TRBD1 (6 bases). The CDR3 totals 17 residues. Germline V gene lookup returns CDR1 SGHRS and CDR2 YFSETQ. Trimming shortened V by 0 bases and J by 0 bases, and 13 bases separated the two germline ends. CDR3 region: CASSLGTDRYSGNTIYF. The CDR3 DNA reads TGCGCCAGCAGCTTGGGTACCGACAGGTACTCTGGAAACACCATATATTTT.

This chain connects TRBV18 to TRBJ1-1; D is perhaps TRBD1 (5 bases). Germline CDR1 KGHSH, CDR2 LQKENI. The V gene lost 0 bases and the J gene lost 4 bases, with 12 bases spanning the gap. The CDR3 extends over 15 amino acids. Written as DNA, the CDR3 is TGTGCCAGCTCACCACCGTCGAAGGGGTCCACTGAAGCTTTCTTT. Protein sequence: CASSPPSKGSTEAFF.

The chain combines TRBV7-9 with TRBJ2-1; either TRBD1 or TRBD2 may supply D (5 bases each). Germline CDR1 reads SEHNR; CDR2 reads FQNEAQ (reference sequence). The CDR3 is 15 residues long. V gave up 6 bases and J gave up 0 bases, with 12 bases separating them. DNA of the CDR3: TGTGCCAGCAGTACCCAGGGACCCTCCTACAATGAGCAGTTCTTC. It is translated as CASSTQGPSYNEQFF.

As concerns this clone: The junction does not match germline at one end; this may be a read error. V and J are TRBV2 and TRBJ2-3, with D unresolved. Per germline, CDR1 SNHLY and CDR2 FYNNEI. CDR3 length: 15 amino acids. The CDR3 nucleotides are TGTGCCGGCAGTAGTCAGGTGACTAGCACAGATACGCAGTATTTT. This translates into CAGSSQVTSTDTQYF.

The genes are TRBV4-1 and TRBJ1-1; D is unclear. V lost 1 base to trimming and J lost 3 bases, with 9 bases between them. The CDR3 loop spans 14 amino acids. Per germline, CDR1 MGHRA and CDR2 YSYEKL. The CDR3 is CASSQVGWDTEAFF. CDR3 nucleotides: TGCGCCAGCAGCCAAGTTGGGTGGGACACTGAAGCTTTCTTT.